This T cell receptor beta chain is drawn from a study of blood T cell repertoires in COVID-19 (dated by TCRdb to between 2020 and 2021). Background for the entire study: Samples covering the acute and convalescent phases of COVID-19 were provided by collaborators in the United States, Italy and Spain. The sample metadata nearly always contained a de-identified subject ID, COVID-19 status, age in years and sex. Samples were obtained from the ongoing ImmuneRACE study (first 160 participants) and from over 1,000 subjects provided by 6 global collaborators. The repertoires were released in a freely available public database intended as a resource for research on the immune response to SARS-CoV-2. The material from the prospective study consisted of cDNA or gDNA derived from T cells, B-cell-depleted T cells, or PBMCs. Where available, HLA class I and class II types were obtained from metadata supplied by the sample provider rather than from assay-based typing. Deeply sampled blood TCRbeta repertoires from subjects exposed to, actively infected with, or recovered from COVID-19 were included in the dataset. Results the study describes overall, beyond this receptor: Clinical and demographic metadata were provided uncurated, with the amount varying by source and participant.

V is pared back by 7 bases and J by 8 bases, with 14 bases lying between the germline termini. Taken from cysteine to phenylalanine, the CDR3 has 12 residues. The read is trimmed to its CDR3 DNA, 36 bases read in frame from base 1. About this clone: The specificity of this receptor is unknown. The input lacks base qualities; no much larger clone sits a single base away.

Each collaborating institution followed its own protocols to collect whole blood in K2EDTA tubes. For TCRbeta analysis, collaborator samples were shipped as frozen whole blood, as isolated PBMCs, or as DNA extracted from either sample type. TCRbeta CDR3 regions were amplified from genomic DNA using the immunoSEQ Assay, a bias-controlled multiplex PCR. The authors' pipeline ran thus. Nucleated cell counts per sample were estimated from amplification of reference gene primers within the assay. Sequence reads were collapsed and filtered to measure the absolute abundance of every unique TCRbeta CDR3 rearrangement. For each sample, productive Simpson clonality was calculated by taking the square root of Simpson's diversity index across productive rearrangements. TCRdb provides this immuneACCESS table in a form limited to in-frame rearrangements. Some clones are lacking; in checked studies, under half of them reflect an unresolved V gene, and why the rest are absent is not known. V and J calls and clone size follow that table, whereas D and trimming were derived from the DNA. For this sample the table gives about 72,000 clones, of which 70% to 85% were detected only once. The top ten clonotypes cover under 7% of the sample.

In this chain, TRBV12-3 or TRBV12-4 is recombined with TRBJ1-2, with the D gene too uncertain to name. This TCR was recovered from a man aged 60-69 years with acute or convalescent COVID-19. Sequenced sample: peripheral blood. The DNA sequence is TGTGCCAGCAAGAACTTCCCGGGGGGCTACACCTTC. It specifies CASKNFPGGYTF.